Included here is one T cell receptor (beta chain) sequence, with context. This receptor's antigen is unknown. There are no base qualities to consult, and no much larger clone falls within one base. The entry originates in a study of blood T cell repertoires in COVID-19 (dated by TCRdb to about 2020). Regarding the complete study: Collaborator samples came from the United States, Italy and Spain and covered acute and convalescent phases of COVID-19. The material from the prospective study consisted of cDNA or gDNA derived from T cells, B-cell-depleted T cells, or PBMCs. Subjects who had been exposed to COVID-19, were actively infected with it, or had recovered from it provided the deeply sampled blood TCRbeta repertoires that made up the dataset. The repertoires were made available in a free public database intended to serve as a resource for research on the immune response to SARS-CoV-2. The samples were drawn from the first 160 participants of the ongoing ImmuneRACE study and from over 950 subjects provided by 6 global collaborators. Sample metadata almost always included a de-identified subject ID, COVID-19 status, age in years and sex. Where HLA class I and class II types were available, the types were taken from metadata supplied by the sample provider, not from assay-based typing. Results the study describes overall, beyond this receptor: The quantity of clinical and demographic metadata differed by source and by participant and was supplied without curation.

V sheds 5 bases and J sheds 0 bases, leaving 7 bases between their ends. The germline V gene yields MRHNA for CDR1 and SNTAGT for CDR2. Taken from cysteine to phenylalanine, the CDR3 has 13 residues. Only CDR3 DNA remains: 39 bases, in frame from the first base. TCRbeta CDR3 regions were amplified from genomic DNA using the immunoSEQ Assay, a bias-controlled multiplex PCR. Concerning the study's data processing: The number of nucleated cells in each sample was estimated from the amplification of reference gene primers within the assay. To quantify the absolute abundance of each unique TCRbeta CDR3 rearrangement, sequence reads were collapsed and filtered. For each sample, productive Simpson clonality was calculated as the square root of Simpson's diversity index across productive rearrangements. Entries here come from immuneACCESS through TCRdb and include only in-frame sequences with V and J called. Some clones fail to appear in such tables; in the studies checked, an unresolved V gene covers under half of the shortfall, and the cause of the remainder is unknown. Clonal size and the V and J genes are those of that table, whereas D and trimming came from the DNA. Here the sample has roughly 250,000 clones; 82% occur a single time. The ten largest clones capture 4% to 6% of the sample.

Whole blood was collected in K2EDTA tubes by collaborating institutions according to the institutions' own protocols. For TCRbeta analysis, collaborators shipped samples as frozen whole blood, isolated PBMCs, or DNA extracted from either of those sample types. The chain is made from TRBV6-4 and TRBJ2-5, with the D gene too uncertain to name. The sequencing input was peripheral blood. This clonotype originated in a woman older than 75 with active or convalescent COVID-19. The CDR3 region reads CASSSNYQETQYF. The base sequence is TGTGCCAGCAGTTCAAACTACCAAGAGACCCAGTACTTC.